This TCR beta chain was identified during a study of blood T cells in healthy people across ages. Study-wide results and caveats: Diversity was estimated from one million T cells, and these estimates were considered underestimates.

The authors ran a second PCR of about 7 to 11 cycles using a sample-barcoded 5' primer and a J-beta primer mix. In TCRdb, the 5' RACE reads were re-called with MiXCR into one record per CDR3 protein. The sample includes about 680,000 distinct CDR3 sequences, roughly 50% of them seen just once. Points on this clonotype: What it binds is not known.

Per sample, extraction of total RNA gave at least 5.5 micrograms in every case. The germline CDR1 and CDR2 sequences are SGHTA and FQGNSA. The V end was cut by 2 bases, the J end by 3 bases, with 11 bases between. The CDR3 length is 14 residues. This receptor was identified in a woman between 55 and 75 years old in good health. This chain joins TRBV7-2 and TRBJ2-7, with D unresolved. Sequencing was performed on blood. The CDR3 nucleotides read TGTGCCAGCAGCTTATTGCCCGGCTTCTACGAGCAGTACTTC. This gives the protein CASSLLPGFYEQYF.